Below, 16 T cell receptor beta chains from the same sample are listed, as sequenced in a study of blood T cell repertoires in COVID-19. Sequencing was performed with immunoSEQ multiplex PCR; in TCRdb, only in-frame clones are kept and a portion is missing. The table includes around 250,000 clones, more than 85% detected once. Sequences were obtained from PBMCs or T cells enriched from blood (not recorded which). Source of these receptors: a woman younger than 45 who had recovered from COVID-19.

The rearrangement links TRBV6-2 or TRBV6-3 to TRBJ2-1; 7 nucleotides match TRBD2. The trim removed 2 bases at V and 12 bases at J, leaving 10 bases unmatched. This CDR3 contains 14 residues. The germline CDR1 and CDR2 sequences are MNHEY and SVGEGT. The CDR3 sequence is CASSYALAAKGQFF. In nucleotides, the CDR3 is TGTGCCAGCAGTTACGCCCTAGCGGCTAAAGGGCAGTTCTTC.

The genes are TRBV9 and TRBJ2-7; a possible D gene is TRBD1 (6 bases). CDR1 is SGDLS and CDR2 is YYNGEE in the germline V gene. The CDR3 contains 15 residues. Trimming took off 0 bases at V and 0 bases at J, with 10 bases between the two ends. Here the CDR3 DNA reads TGTGCCAGCAGCGTAGCAGGGGTCAGCTCCTACGAGCAGTACTTC. Its protein is CASSVAGVSSYEQYF.

The rearrangement uses TRBV27 and TRBJ1-2; 7 positions agree with TRBD1. V lost 3 bases to trimming and J lost 4 bases; unmatched junction nucleotides: 8. This CDR3 contains 15 residues. Germline CDR1 reads MNHEY; CDR2 reads SMNVEV (reference sequence). The CDR3 loop reads CASSLYAGTAYGYTF. The CDR3 coding sequence is TGTGCCAGCAGTTTGTACGCCGGGACAGCCTATGGCTACACCTTC.

The chain couples TRBV7-3 to TRBJ2-1; 11 positions agree with TRBD1. This CDR3 comprises 16 residues. Germline V gene sequence: CDR1 SGHTA, CDR2 FQGTGA. Losses at the gene ends were 5 bases for V and 6 bases for J; bases not matched to a gene: 9. The CDR3 DNA is TGTGCCAGCAGCATGCCCCACGGGACAGGGGGCAATGAGCAGTTCTTC. It specifies CASSMPHGTGGNEQFF.

The J gene is TRBJ1-1, the V gene TRBV7-2; 8 bases are a match to TRBD1. The junction had 8 bases not matched to a gene; V was cut back by 3 bases and J by 5 bases. CDR3 length: 15 amino acids. From germline, CDR1 is SGHTA and CDR2 FQGNSA. CDR3 amino acids: CASSLGRGPMTEAFF. The DNA of the CDR3 is TGTGCCAGCAGCTTGGGCAGGGGGCCCATGACTGAAGCTTTCTTT. The whole variable domain, filled in from reference TRBV7-2 and TRBJ1-1, reads GAGVSQSPSNKVTEKGKDVELRCDPISGHTALYWYRQSLGQGLEFLIYFQGNSAPDKSGLPSDRFSAERTGGSVSTLTIQRTQQEDSAVYLCASSLGRGPMTEAFFGQGTRLTVV.

The sample holds a few counts of this clone. V is TRBV28 and J is TRBJ1-2, with 7 bases identical to TRBD1. CDR1 is MDHEN and CDR2 is SYDVKM in the germline V gene. The CDR3 runs 13 residues. After removal of 6 bases from V and 4 bases from J, the junction contained 5 bases not matched to a gene. The CDR3 coding sequence is TGTGCCAGCAGCATAGGGGGCCCCTATGGCTACACCTTC. Translated: CASSIGGPYGYTF.

The chain employs TRBV12-3 or TRBV12-4 and TRBJ2-7; D is unclear. The CDR3 runs to 12 residues. V lost 2 bases and J lost 2, with 4 bases in between. Written as DNA, the CDR3 is TGTGCCAGCAGTTTACAGACCTACGAGCAGTACTTC. Amino acid sequence: CASSLQTYEQYF.

The chain links TRBV28 to TRBJ1-1; the D gene is possibly TRBD1 (6 bases). There are 13 residues in the CDR3. CDR1 is MDHEN and CDR2 is SYDVKM in the germline V gene. The ends were cut back, 7 bases at V and 0 bases at J, with 9 bases in the middle. CDR3 in DNA: TGTGCCAGCAAGCAGGGGATGAACACTGAAGCTTTCTTT. It codes for CASKQGMNTEAFF.

The V call is TRBV28, the J call TRBJ1-3, with D tentatively TRBD1 (6 bases). Looked up from germline, CDR1 is MDHEN and CDR2 is SYDVKM. V was trimmed by 2 bases and J by 7 bases, leaving 12 bases between them. This CDR3 contains 14 residues. Here the CDR3 DNA reads TGTGCCAGCAGTTTAGGGGCAGGGGTCAACACCATATATTTT. It yields the protein CASSLGAGVNTIYF.

This clone was found once. The J gene is TRBJ1-2, the V gene TRBV28; tentative D call: TRBD1 (6 bases). Per germline, CDR1 MDHEN and CDR2 SYDVKM. CDR3 length: 13 residues. Trimming cost V 3 bases and J 4 bases, with 9 bases left between them. CDR3 sequence (DNA): TGTGCCAGCAGTTTGGAAGGGGGCTATGGCTACACCTTC. Amino acid sequence: CASSLEGGYGYTF.

The V and J genes are TRBV7-8 and TRBJ1-2; 8 nucleotides align to TRBD1. The CDR3 is 18 residues long. CDR1 and CDR2 from the germline V gene are SGHVS and FQNEAQ. V gave up 1 base and J gave up 4 bases; unmatched junction bases: 14. In DNA, the CDR3 is TGTGCCAGCAGCTTAGTACAGGGGGTTAGGATCAGTTTCTATGGCTACACCTTC. Amino acid sequence: CASSLVQGVRISFYGYTF.

The rearrangement links TRBV7-8 to TRBJ1-1; 9 bases agree with TRBD1. The CDR3 runs 15 residues. Germline V lookup: CDR1 SGHVS, CDR2 FQNEAQ. V shed 3 bases, J shed 1 base, and the junction held 3 bases outside the gene matches. The CDR3 DNA follows: TGTGCCAGCAGCTTCCGACAGGGGGGGAACACTGAAGCTTTCTTT. Encoded protein: CASSFRQGGNTEAFF.

The chain uses TRBV19 and TRBJ2-7; 9 nucleotides align to TRBD2. J gave up 3 bases and V 6 bases, and 6 bases lay outside the gene matches. The V gene's germline CDR1 is LNHDA and CDR2 SQIVND (reference sequence). The CDR3 is made up of 14 amino acids. CDR3 amino acids: CASSPTSGLYEQYF. In nucleotides, the CDR3 is TGTGCCAGTAGCCCGACTAGCGGACTCTACGAGCAGTACTTC.

The rearrangement uses TRBV7-9 and TRBJ2-1; 9 positions agree with TRBD1. The CDR3 runs 14 residues. V lost 6 bases, J lost 6 bases, and 6 bases stayed unmatched. Germline CDR1 reads SEHNR; CDR2 reads FQNEAQ (reference sequence). For the CDR3, the DNA is TGTGCCAGCAGTCTTGGACAGGGGATCAATGAGCAGTTCTTC. It specifies CASSLGQGINEQFF. The full variable domain, with the rest looked up from reference TRBV7-9 and TRBJ2-1, is DTGVSQNPRHKITKRGQNVTFRCDPISEHNRLYWYRQTLGQGPEFLTYFQNEAQLEKSRLLSDRFSAERPKGSFSTLEIQRTEQGDSAMYLCASSLGQGINEQFFGPGTRLTVL.

The rearrangement uses TRBV28 and TRBJ1-3; no firm D call. The germline CDR1 and CDR2 sequences are MDHEN and SYDVKM. V lost 3 bases and J 7 bases, leaving 7 bases between the germline ends. The CDR3 runs to 12 residues. Written as DNA, the CDR3 is TGTGCCAGCAGTTTCGCGTGGAACACCATATATTTT. Encoded protein: CASSFAWNTIYF.

This clone has just one count. This sequence joins TRBV18 and TRBJ1-1; D is uncertain. The germline V and J ends were trimmed by 6 bases and 0 bases, with 8 bases remaining between them. The CDR3 consists of 13 residues. Germline V lookup: CDR1 KGHSH, CDR2 LQKENI. Written as DNA, the CDR3 is TGTGCCAGCTCCTTCGACATGAACACTGAAGCTTTCTTT. Translated, it gives CASSFDMNTEAFF.